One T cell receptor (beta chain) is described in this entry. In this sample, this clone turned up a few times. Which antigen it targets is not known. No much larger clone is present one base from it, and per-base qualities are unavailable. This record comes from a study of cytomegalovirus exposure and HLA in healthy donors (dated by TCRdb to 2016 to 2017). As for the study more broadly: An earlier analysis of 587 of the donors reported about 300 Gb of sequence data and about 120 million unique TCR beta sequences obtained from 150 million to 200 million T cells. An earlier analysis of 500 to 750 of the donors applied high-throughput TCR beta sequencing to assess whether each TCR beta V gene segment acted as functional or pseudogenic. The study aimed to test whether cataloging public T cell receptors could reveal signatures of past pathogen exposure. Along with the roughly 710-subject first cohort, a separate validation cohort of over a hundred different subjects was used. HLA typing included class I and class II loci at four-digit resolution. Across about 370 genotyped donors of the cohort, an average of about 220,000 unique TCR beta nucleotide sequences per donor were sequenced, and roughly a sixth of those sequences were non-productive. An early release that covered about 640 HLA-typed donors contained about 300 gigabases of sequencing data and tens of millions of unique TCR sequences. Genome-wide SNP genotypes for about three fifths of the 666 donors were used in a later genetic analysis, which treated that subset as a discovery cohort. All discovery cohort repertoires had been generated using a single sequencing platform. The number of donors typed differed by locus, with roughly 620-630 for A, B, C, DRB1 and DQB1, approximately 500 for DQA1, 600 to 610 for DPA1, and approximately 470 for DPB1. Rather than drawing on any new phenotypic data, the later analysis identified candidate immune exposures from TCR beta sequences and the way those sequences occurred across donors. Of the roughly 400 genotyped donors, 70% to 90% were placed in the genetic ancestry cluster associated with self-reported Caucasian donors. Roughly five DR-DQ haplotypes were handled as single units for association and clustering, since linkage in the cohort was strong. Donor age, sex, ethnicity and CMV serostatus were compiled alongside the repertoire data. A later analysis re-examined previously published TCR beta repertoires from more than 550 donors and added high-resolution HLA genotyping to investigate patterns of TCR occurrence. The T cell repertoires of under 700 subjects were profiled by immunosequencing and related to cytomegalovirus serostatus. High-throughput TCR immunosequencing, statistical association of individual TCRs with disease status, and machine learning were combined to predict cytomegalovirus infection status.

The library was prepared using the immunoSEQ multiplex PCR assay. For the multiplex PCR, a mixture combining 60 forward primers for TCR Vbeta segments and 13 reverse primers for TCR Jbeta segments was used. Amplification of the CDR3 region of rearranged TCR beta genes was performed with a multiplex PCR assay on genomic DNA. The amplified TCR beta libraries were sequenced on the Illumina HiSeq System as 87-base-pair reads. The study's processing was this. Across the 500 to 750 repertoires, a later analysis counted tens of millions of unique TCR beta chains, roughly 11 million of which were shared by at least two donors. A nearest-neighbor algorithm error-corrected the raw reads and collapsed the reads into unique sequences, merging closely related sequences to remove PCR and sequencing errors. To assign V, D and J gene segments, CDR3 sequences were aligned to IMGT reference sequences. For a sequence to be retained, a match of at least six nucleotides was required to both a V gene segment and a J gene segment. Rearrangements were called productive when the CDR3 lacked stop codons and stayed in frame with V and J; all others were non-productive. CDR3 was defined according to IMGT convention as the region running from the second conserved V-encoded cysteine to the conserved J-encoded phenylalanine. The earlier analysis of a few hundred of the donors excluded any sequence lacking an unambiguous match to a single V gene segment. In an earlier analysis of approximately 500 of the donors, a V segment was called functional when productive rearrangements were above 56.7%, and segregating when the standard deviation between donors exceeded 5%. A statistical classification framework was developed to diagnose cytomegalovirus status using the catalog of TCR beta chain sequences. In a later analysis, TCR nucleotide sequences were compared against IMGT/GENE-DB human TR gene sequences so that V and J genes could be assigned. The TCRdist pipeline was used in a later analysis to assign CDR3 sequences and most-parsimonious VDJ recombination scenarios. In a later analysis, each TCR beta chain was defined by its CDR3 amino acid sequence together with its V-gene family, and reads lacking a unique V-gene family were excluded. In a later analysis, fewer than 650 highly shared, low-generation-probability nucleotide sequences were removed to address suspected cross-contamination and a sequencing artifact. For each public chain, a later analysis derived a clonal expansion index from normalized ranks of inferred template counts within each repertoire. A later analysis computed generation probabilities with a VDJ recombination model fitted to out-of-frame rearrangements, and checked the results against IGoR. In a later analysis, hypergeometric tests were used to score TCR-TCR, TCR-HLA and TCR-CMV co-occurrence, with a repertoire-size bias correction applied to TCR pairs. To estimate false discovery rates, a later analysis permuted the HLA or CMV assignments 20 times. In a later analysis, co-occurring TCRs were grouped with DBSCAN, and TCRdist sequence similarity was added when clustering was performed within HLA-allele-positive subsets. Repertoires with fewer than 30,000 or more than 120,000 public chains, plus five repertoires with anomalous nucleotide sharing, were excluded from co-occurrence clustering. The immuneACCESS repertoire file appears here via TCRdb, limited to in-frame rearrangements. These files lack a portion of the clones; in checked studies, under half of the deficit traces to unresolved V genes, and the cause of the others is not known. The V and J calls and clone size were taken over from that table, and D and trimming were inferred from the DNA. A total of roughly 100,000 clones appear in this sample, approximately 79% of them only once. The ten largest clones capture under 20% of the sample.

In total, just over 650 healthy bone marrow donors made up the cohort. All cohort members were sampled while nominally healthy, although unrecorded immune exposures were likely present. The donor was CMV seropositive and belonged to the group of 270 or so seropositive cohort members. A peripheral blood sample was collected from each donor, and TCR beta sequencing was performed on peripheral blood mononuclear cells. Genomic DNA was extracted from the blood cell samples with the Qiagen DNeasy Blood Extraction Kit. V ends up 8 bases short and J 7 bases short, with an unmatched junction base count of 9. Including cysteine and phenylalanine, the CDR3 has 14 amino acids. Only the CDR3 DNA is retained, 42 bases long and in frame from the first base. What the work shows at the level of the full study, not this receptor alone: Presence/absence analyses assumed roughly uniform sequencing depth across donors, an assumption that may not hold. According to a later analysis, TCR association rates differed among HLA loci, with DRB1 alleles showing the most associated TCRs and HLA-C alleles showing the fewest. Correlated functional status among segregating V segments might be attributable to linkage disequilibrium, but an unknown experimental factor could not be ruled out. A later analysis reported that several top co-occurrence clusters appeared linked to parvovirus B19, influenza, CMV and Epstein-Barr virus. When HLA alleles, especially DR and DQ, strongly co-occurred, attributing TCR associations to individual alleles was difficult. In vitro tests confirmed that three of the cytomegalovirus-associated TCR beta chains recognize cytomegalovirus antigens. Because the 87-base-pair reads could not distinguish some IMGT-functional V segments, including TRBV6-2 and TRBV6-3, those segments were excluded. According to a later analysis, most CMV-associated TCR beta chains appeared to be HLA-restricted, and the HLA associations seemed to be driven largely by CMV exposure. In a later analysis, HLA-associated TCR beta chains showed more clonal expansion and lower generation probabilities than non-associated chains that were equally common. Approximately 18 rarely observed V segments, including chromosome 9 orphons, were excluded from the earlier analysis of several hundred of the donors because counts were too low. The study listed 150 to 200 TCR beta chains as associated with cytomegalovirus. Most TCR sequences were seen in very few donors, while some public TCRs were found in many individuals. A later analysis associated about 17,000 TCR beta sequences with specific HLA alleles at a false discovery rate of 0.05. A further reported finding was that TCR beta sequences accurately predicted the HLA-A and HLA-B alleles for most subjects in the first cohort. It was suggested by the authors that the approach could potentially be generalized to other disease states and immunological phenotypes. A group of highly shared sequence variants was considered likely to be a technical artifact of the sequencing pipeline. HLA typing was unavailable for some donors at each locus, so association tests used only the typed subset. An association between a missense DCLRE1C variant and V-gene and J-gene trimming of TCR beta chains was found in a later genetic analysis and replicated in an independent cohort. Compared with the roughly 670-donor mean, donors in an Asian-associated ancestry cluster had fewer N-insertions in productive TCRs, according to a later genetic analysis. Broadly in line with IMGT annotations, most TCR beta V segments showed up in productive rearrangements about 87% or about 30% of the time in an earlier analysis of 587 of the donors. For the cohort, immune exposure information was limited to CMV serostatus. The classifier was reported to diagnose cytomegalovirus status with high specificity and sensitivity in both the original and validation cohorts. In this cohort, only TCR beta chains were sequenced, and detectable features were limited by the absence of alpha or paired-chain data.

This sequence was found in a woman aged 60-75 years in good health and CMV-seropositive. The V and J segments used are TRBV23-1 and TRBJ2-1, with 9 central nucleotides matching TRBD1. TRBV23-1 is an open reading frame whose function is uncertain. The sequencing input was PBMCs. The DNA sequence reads TGCGCCAGCGTGCGGGACAGGGAGTCGAATGAGCAGTTCTTC. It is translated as CASVRDRESNEQFF.